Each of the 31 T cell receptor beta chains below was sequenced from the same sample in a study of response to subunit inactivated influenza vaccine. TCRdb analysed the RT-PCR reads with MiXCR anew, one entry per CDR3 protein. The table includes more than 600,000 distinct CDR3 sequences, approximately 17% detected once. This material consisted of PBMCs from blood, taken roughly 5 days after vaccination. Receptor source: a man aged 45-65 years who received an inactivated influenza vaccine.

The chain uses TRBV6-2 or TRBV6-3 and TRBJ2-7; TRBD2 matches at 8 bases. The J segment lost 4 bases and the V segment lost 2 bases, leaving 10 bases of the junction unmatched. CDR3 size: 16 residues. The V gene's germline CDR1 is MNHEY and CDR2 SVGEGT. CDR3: CASSYLRGGSFYEQYF. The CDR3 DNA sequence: TGTGCCAGCAGTTACCTCCGGGGGGGCTCTTTTTACGAGCAGTACTTC.

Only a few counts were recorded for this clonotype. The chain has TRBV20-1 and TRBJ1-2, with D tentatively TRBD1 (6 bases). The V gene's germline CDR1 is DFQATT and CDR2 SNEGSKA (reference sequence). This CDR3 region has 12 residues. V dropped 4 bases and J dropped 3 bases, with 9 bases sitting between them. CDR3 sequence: CSANRDHYGYTF. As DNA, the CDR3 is TGCAGTGCTAACAGGGACCACTATGGCTACACCTTC.

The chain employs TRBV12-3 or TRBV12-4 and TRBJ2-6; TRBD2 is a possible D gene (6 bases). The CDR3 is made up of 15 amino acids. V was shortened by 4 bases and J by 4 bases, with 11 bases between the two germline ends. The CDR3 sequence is CASSWGVAGANVLTF. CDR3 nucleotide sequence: TGTGCCAGCAGTTGGGGGGTGGCGGGGGCCAACGTCCTGACTTTC.

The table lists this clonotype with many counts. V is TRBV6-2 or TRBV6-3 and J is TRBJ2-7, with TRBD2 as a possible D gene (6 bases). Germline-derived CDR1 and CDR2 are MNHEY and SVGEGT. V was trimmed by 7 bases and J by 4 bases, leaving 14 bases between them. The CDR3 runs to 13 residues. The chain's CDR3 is CASTDWAGYEQYF. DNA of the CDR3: TGTGCCAGCACCGATTGGGCGGGATACGAGCAGTACTTC.

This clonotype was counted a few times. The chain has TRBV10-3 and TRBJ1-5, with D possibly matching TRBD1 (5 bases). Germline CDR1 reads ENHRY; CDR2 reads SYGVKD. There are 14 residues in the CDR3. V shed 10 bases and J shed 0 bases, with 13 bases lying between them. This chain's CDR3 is CATRGTFSNQPQHF. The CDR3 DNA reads TGTGCCACCCGTGGGACGTTTAGCAATCAGCCCCAGCATTTT.

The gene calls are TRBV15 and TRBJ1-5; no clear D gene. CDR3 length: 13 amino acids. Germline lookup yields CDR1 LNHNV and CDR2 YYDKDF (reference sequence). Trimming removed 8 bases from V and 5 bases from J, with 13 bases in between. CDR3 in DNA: TGTGCCACCGGCTGGTCAGGATATCAGCCCCAGCATTTT. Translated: CATGWSGYQPQHF.

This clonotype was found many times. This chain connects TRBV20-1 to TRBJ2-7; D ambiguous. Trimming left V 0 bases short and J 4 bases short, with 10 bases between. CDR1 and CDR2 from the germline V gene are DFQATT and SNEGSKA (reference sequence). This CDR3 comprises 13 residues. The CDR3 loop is CSARDLTVYEQYF. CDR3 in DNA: TGCAGTGCTAGAGATTTAACGGTTTACGAGCAGTACTTC.

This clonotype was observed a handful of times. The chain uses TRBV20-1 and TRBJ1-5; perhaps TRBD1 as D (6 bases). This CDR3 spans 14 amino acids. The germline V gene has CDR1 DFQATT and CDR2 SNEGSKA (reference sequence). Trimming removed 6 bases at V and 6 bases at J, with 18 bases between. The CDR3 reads CSAGRGATSQPQHF. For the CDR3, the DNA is TGCAGTGCCGGGCGGGGGGCCACCAGTCAGCCCCAGCATTTT.

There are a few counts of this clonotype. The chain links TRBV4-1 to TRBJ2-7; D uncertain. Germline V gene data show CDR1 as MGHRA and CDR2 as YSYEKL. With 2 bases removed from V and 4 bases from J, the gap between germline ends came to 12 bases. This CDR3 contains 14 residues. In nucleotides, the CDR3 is TGCGCCAGCAGCCAACTGGCCCTGGGATACGAGCAGTACTTC. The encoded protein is CASSQLALGYEQYF.

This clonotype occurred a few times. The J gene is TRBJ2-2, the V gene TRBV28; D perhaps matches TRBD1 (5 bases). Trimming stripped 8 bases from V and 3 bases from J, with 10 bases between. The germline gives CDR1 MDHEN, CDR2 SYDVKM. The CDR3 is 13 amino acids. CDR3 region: CASCTGYTGELFF. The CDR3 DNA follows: TGTGCCAGCTGCACAGGTTACACCGGGGAGCTGTTTTTT.

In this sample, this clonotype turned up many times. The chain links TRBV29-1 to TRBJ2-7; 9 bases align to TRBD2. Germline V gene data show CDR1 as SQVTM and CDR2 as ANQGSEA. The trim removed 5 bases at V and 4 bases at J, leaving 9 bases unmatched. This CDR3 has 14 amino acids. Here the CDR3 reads CSVHPGGRGYEQYF. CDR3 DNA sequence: TGCAGCGTTCACCCCGGCGGGAGGGGGTACGAGCAGTACTTC.

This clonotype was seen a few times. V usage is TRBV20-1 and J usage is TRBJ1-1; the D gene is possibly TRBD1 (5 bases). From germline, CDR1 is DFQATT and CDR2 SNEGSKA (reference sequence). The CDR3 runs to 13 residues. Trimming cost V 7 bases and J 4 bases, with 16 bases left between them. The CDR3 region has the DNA TGCAGTGACAAACCGGGACCGCGCACTGAAGCTTTCTTT. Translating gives CSDKPGPRTEAFF.

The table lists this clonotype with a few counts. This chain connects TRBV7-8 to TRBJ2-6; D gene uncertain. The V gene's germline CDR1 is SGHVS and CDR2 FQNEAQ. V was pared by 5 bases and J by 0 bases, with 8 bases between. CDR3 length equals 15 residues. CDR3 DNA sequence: TGTGCCAGCAGCCCCTCTCTCTCTGGGGCCAACGTCCTGACTTTC. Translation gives CASSPSLSGANVLTF.

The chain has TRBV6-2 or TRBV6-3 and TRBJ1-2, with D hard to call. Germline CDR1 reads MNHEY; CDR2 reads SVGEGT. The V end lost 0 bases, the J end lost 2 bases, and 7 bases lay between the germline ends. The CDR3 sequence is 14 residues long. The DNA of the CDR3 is TGTGCCAGCAGTTACTCGATCGGGAACTATGGCTACACCTTC. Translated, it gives CASSYSIGNYGYTF.

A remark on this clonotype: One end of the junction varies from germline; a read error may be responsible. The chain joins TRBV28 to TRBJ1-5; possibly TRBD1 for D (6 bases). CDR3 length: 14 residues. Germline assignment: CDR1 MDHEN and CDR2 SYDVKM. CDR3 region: CASSLPGATQAQHF. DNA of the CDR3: TGTGCCAGCAGTTTACCAGGGGCGACTCAGGCCCAGCATTTT.

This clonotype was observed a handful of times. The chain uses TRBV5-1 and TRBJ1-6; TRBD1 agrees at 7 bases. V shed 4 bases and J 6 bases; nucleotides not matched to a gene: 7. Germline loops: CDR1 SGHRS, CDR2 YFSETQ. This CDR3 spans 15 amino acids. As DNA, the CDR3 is TGCGCCAGCAGCCTGGATCCAGGGGGTAATTCACCCCTCCACTTT. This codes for CASSLDPGGNSPLHF.

The CDR3, as DNA: TGTGCCAGCAGCTTAGGTACGAGCTCTGGAAACACCATATATTTT. Protein: CASSLGTSSGNTIYF. This chain uses TRBV7-6 with TRBJ1-3; the D is unclear. Trimming removed 1 base at V and 0 bases at J, with 7 bases between. The CDR3 extends over 15 amino acids. Germline values: CDR1 SGHVS, CDR2 FNYEAQ.

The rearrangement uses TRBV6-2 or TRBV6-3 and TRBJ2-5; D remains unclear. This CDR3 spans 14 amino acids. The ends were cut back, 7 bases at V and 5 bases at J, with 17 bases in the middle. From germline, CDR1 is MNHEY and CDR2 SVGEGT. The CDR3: CASTQWTGRETQYF. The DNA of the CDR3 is TGTGCCAGCACTCAATGGACGGGTCGGGAGACCCAGTACTTC.

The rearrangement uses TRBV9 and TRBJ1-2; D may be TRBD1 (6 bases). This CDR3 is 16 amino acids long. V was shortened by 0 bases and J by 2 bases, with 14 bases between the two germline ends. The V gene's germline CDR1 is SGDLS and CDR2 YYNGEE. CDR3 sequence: CASSVGGGQANYGYTF. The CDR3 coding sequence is TGTGCCAGCAGCGTAGGGGGGGGGCAGGCCAACTATGGCTACACCTTC.

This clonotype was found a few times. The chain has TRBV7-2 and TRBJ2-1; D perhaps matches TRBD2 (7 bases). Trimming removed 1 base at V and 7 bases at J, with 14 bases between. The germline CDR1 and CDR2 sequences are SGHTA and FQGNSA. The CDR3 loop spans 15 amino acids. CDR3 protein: CASSLVVGGPNEQFF. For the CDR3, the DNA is TGTGCCAGCAGCTTAGTGGTGGGGGGGCCAAATGAGCAGTTCTTC.

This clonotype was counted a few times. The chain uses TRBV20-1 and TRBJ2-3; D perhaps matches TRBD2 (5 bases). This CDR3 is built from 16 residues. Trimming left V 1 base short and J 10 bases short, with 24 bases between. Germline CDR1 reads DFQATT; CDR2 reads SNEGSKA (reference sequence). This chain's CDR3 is CSARGMGGYYTRAQYF. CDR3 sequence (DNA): TGCAGTGCTAGAGGGATGGGCGGGTATTATACGAGGGCGCAGTATTTT.

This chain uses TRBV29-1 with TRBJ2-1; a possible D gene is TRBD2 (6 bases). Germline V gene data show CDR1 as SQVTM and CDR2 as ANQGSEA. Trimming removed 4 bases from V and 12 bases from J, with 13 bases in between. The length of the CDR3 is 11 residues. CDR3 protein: CSVGPLGGQFF. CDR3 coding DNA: TGCAGCGTTGGGCCCCTCGGGGGGCAGTTCTTC.

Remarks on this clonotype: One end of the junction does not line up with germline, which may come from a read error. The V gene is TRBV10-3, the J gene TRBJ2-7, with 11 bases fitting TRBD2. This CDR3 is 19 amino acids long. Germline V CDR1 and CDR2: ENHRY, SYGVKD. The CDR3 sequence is CAISESLLAGDPGSYEQYF. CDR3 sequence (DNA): TGTGCCATCAGTGAGTCGTTACTAGCGGGGGACCCGGGCTCCTACGAGCAATACTTC.

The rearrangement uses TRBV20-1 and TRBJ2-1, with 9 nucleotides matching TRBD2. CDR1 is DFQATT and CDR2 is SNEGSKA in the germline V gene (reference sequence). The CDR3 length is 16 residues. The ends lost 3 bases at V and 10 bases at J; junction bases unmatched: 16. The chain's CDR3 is CSASTGGLAISGEQFF. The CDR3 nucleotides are TGCAGTGCTAGTACGGGTGGACTAGCGATTTCTGGGGAGCAGTTCTTC.

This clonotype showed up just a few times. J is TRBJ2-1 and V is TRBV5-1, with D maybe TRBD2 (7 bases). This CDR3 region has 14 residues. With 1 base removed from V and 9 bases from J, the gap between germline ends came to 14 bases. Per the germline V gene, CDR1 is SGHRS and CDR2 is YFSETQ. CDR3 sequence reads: CASSLKAGAGEQFF. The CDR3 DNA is TGCGCCAGCAGCTTGAAGGCGGGGGCAGGTGAGCAGTTCTTC. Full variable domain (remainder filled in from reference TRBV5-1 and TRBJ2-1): KAGVTQTPRYLIKTRGQQVTLSCSPISGHRSVSWYQQTPGQGLQFLFEYFSETQRNKGNFPGRFSGRQFSNSRSEMNVSTLELGDSALYLCASSLKAGAGEQFFGPGTRLTVL.

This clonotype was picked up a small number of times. CDR3 sequence: CASRVQGGRSPLHF. DNA of the CDR3: TGTGCCAGCAGGGTCCAGGGAGGTCGTTCACCCCTCCACTTT. This chain links TRBV6-2 or TRBV6-3 with TRBJ1-6; D may be TRBD1 (5 bases). This CDR3 is built from 14 residues. Germline loops: CDR1 MNHEY, CDR2 SVGEGT. Trimming stripped 6 bases from V and 9 bases from J, with 15 bases between.

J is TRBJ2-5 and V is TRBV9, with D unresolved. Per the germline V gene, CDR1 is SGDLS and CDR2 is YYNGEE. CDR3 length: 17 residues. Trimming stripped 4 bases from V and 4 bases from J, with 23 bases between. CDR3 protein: CASSPSVGRPITETQYF. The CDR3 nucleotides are TGTGCCAGCAGCCCTTCGGTGGGTCGACCTATTACAGAGACCCAGTACTTC.

CDR3 sequence (DNA): TGTGCCAGCAGCACAGGGAGGACAGGGGGTCACTATGGCTACACCTTC. It translates to CASSTGRTGGHYGYTF. V and J are TRBV7-9 and TRBJ1-2; TRBD1 matches at 10 bases. J was trimmed by 3 bases and V by 5 bases; bases with no gene match: 9. Germline assignment: CDR1 SEHNR and CDR2 FQNEAQ (reference sequence). The CDR3 is made up of 16 amino acids.

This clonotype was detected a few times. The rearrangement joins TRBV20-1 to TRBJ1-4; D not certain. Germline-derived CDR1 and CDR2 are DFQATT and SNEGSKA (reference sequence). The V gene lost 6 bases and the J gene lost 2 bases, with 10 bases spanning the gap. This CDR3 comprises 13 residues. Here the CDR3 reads CSATAGTNEKLFF. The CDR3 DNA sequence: TGCAGTGCCACGGCAGGCACTAATGAAAAACTGTTTTTT.

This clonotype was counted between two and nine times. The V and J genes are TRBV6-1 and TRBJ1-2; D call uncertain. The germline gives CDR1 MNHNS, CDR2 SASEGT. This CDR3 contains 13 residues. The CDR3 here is CVAGRAPGYGYTF. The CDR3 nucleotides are TGTGTAGCGGGGAGGGCGCCGGGCTATGGCTACACCTTC.

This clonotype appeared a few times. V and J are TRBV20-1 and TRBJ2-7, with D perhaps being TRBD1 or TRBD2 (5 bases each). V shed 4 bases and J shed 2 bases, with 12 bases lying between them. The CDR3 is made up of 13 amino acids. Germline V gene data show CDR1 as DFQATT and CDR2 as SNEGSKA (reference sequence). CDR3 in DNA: TGCAGTGCTACGGGGACCTCTGCCTACGAGCAGTACTTC. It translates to CSATGTSAYEQYF.